This paragraph reports one T cell receptor (beta chain). This clonotype was recorded many times. What this receptor recognizes is not known. It has no much larger one-base neighbor in the sample; base qualities were not kept. These data originate in a study of blood T cells in healthy people across ages (dated by TCRdb to the mid-2010s). In terms of the full investigation: In model experiments, template switching captured roughly one uniquely barcoded TCR beta cDNA molecule for every two T cells. Age-related changes in TCR beta repertoire diversity were measured in the study by deep sequencing normalized with unique cDNA molecular identifiers. The donors were divided into four age groups: young (average approximately 17 years), middle-aged (about 40), aged (approximately 62) and long-lived (roughly 82). For two donors (one aged 18 to 29 and one aged 80 or older), the study analyzed two additional independent replicas of 1 million unique cDNA reads from the same blood draw. The research as a whole found: Compared with the aged group, the long-lived group had more naive CD4+ T cells, fewer expanded clones and increased TCR diversity, suggesting age selection. Since profiling was done on bulk unsorted PBMCs, naive and antigen-experienced compartments could not be conclusively compared. Observed TCR beta diversity correlated strongly with the percentage of naive T cells measured by flow cytometry. The CMV infection status of donors was not known, potentially confounding age-related changes in expanded clonotypes. Observed TCR beta diversity per million T cells fell roughly linearly with age, and a significant reduction was already apparent by age around 44. Estimates of total diversity based on one million sequenced T cells were regarded as lower bounds and as underestimates.

Including the terminal cysteine and phenylalanine, the CDR3 comprises 13 residues. The entry retains the CDR3 DNA only, 39 bases that are in frame from base 1. For CDR1 and CDR2, the germline V gene lists MDHEN and SYDVKM. Trimming takes 6 bases off V and 2 bases off J; junction bases not matched to a gene: 1. Library preparation employed 5' RACE. These reads were obtained on an Illumina HiSeq 2500. The second PCR ran for about 7 to 11 cycles and used a J-beta primer mix along with a sample-barcoded 5' primer. A template-switch 5' adaptor carrying 12 random nucleotides introduced a unique molecular identifier onto each TCR beta cDNA molecule. At least 2.5 million CDR3-containing paired-end reads were obtained from each sample. First-strand cDNA was synthesized from all RNA with the Mint cDNA synthesis kit, primed by a TRBC-specific oligonucleotide. After uracil-DNA glycosylase treatment, a first 18-cycle PCR used universal primers M1SS and BC2_uni_R on all cDNA. Turning to the authors' computational methods: For normalization, 1 million high-quality reads were randomly selected from each sample, with every read carrying a distinct molecular identifier. Reads with shared molecular identifiers were discarded instead of being binned into consensus sequences. CDR3 identification, clonotype clustering and error correction used MiTCR with a Q25 quality threshold and the strictest error-elimination algorithm. Lower-bound total TCR beta diversity was estimated with a nonparametric unseen species model using Euler transformation. TCRdb passed the public sequencing reads through fastp at Q25 and MiXCR, retaining productive beta sequences. Merged by CDR3 protein, the rows form single entries marked with the most common genes and DNA. TCRdb's processing, not the authors' own work, is the source of the V and J calls. The sample has some 890,000 distinct CDR3 sequences on record, roughly 28% of them singletons. The ten largest clonotypes hold 10% of the sample.

The roughly 37 donors, aged about 6 to 100 years, were systemically healthy Caucasian individuals from Russia. Around 9.9 milliliters of peripheral blood were collected from each donor into EDTA-treated Vacutainer tubes. Ficoll-Paque density-gradient centrifugation was used to isolate PBMCs, with at least 7 million per sample. Total RNA, at least 6 micrograms per sample, was extracted from PBMCs with Trizol reagent. For every donor, an aliquot of PBMCs went through flow cytometry to measure the percentages of naive CD45RAhigh/CD27high T cells. These sequences were also reported in another study, on T cells of mothers and their children. Drawing on the second study: Nine systemically healthy Caucasian individuals served as donors, namely three mothers together with their six children. cDNA synthesis used all of the extracted RNA, with 1.5 ug of RNA in each 15 ul reaction. In the second PCR, sample barcodes and 2-4 random nucleotides were introduced via the M1S primer. Over 10 million TCR beta CDR3 reads came from each mother, compared with some 3.1 million reads from each child. TCR recombination output is similarly shaped by thymic selection in related and unrelated pairs, with a minor effect exerted by inherited differences. Normalized repertoire overlap was always found to be slightly, but never significantly, higher in related mother-child pairs than in unrelated mother-child pairs. No persistent microchimeric T cell clones were found, with a detection sensitivity of 85 to 100 clones per million clonotypes. To look for features that set related mother-child pairs apart from unrelated individuals, the researchers ran deep NGS to compare the TCR beta repertoires of mothers and children. On average, the children were roughly 10 +/- 4 years old, while the mothers were about 37 +/- 4 years old. Libraries were sequenced on Illumina HiSeq 2000 with 100+100 nt paired-end reads after adapter ligation with NEBNext reagents. To prevent cross-contamination, the mother and child libraries were prepared a month apart and were sequenced in separate runs. For each donor, between about 450,000 and 2,300,000 distinct TCR beta clonotypes were identified. Naive TCR beta clonotypes were estimated from low-frequency clonotypes matched to each donor's FACS-determined naive share, without sorting.

Sequenced: blood. The clonotype was recovered from a woman between 40 and 55 years old in good health. The chain employs TRBV28 and TRBJ1-2; TRBD1 lines up with 9 middle nucleotides. The CDR3: CASRTGGNYGYTF. The DNA sequence is given as TGTGCCAGCAGGACAGGGGGGAACTATGGCTACACCTTC.